The clone carrying this TCR beta chain was recorded once. This sample stems from a study of blood T cell repertoires in COVID-19. Study overall: Spain, Italy and the United States supplied samples that represented acute and convalescent COVID-19. The cDNA or gDNA used as material had been derived from T cells, B-cell-depleted T cells, or PBMCs.

Per the authors' pipeline: Researchers report that nucleated cell counts were estimated from reference gene primer amplification. The assay was immunoSEQ multiplex PCR, and TCRdb's table has in-frame clones only and misses some. Clonal size and the V and J genes are those of that table, whereas D and trimming came from the DNA. The table lists some 41,000 clones, more than 65% of them singletons. The CDR3 runs to 13 residues. V was cut by 3 bases and J by 5 bases, with 8 bases left in between. CDR1 GTSNPN and CDR2 SVGIG come from the germline V gene (reference sequence). This sequence originates from an older woman with acute or convalescent COVID-19. The specimen was peripheral blood. This chain links TRBV30 with TRBJ1-6; no reliable D call. In DNA form, the CDR3 reads TGTGCCTGGAGCAGGATTAATAATTCACCCCTCCACTTT. Its translation is CAWSRINNSPLHF.